Below, 31 T cell receptor beta chains from the same sample are listed, as sequenced in a study of T cell responses to AZD1222 COVID-19 vaccine. The protocol was immunoSEQ multiplex PCR, while the TCRdb copy is restricted to in-frame clones and leaves out a portion. The top ten hold less than 3% of the sample, which has about 99,000 clones, more than 75% seen once. This sample comprised peripheral blood, obtained on day 0 of AZD1222 vaccination. These receptors were taken from an adult in good health.

The chain combines TRBV28 with TRBJ1-5, with a tentative D call TRBD1 (5 bases). Trimming pared 7 bases from V and 1 base from J, leaving 20 bases between. Germline V CDR1 and CDR2: MDHEN, SYDVKM. The CDR3 loop spans 17 amino acids. CDR3 DNA: TGTGCCAGCACCCCTTCGGCGGCGGGGCTCAGCAATCAGCCCCAGCATTTT. Its translation: CASTPSAAGLSNQPQHF.

The chain carries TRBV28 and TRBJ2-7; D is unresolved. CDR1 is MDHEN and CDR2 is SYDVKM in the germline V gene. The CDR3 runs 16 residues. With 7 bases removed from V and 0 bases from J, the gap between germline ends came to 19 bases. The DNA of the CDR3 is TGTGCCAGCACCTCCTCGGAAACGTGGCCCTCCTACGAGCAGTACTTC. Residues: CASTSSETWPSYEQYF.

The rearrangement links TRBV3-1 (or the pseudogene TRBV3-2) to TRBJ1-6, with D uncertain. Looked up from germline, CDR1 is LGHDT and CDR2 is YNNKEL (reference sequence). Trimming shortened V by 3 bases and J by 10 bases, and 22 bases separated the two germline ends. The CDR3 contains 17 residues. The CDR3 bases are TGTGCCAGCAGCCAGGGGATAGGCTCCGCGATGGGCTCACCCCTCCACTTT. This sequence encodes CASSQGIGSAMGSPLHF.

This clone was seen once. The chain couples TRBV4-2 to TRBJ1-1, with D maybe TRBD1 (5 bases). V shed 4 bases and J shed 0 bases, with 18 bases lying between them. Germline V gene sequence: CDR1 LGHNA, CDR2 YNFKEQ. CDR3 length: 17 residues. The CDR3 nucleotides are TGTGCCAGCAGCCCGCGGGACGGAGGGTATATGAACACTGAAGCTTTCTTT. It yields the protein CASSPRDGGYMNTEAFF.

A single count supports this clone. The chain recombines TRBV4-3 with TRBJ2-1, with a possible D match to TRBD2 (6 bases). The V end lost 1 base, the J end lost 2 bases, and 15 bases lay between the germline ends. The germline V gene encodes CDR1 LGHNA and CDR2 YSLEER. CDR3 length equals 17 residues. The CDR3: CASSQGTGTQAYNEQFF. CDR3 DNA sequence: TGCGCCAGCAGCCAAGGAACCGGGACTCAGGCCTACAATGAGCAGTTCTTC.

This chain links TRBV10-3 with TRBJ1-6; D is uncertain. From germline, CDR1 is ENHRY and CDR2 SYGVKD. The CDR3 has 15 amino acids. Trimming stripped 2 bases from V and 7 bases from J, with 12 bases between. CDR3 bases: TGTGCCATCAGTGAGCAGACGGCCCTGAATTCACCCCTCCACTTT. Translation: CAISEQTALNSPLHF.

The chain has TRBV3-1 (or the pseudogene TRBV3-2) and TRBJ2-7; the D gene is possibly TRBD1 (6 bases). CDR3 length: 14 amino acids. The V gene's germline CDR1 is LGHDT and CDR2 YNNKEL (reference sequence). V lost 4 bases and J lost 2, with 12 bases in between. CDR3 nucleotides: TGTGCCAGCAGCCTCAGACAGGTCACCTACGAGCAGTACTTC. Translating it yields CASSLRQVTYEQYF.

This clone was seen once. This chain joins TRBV6-5 and TRBJ2-7; 7 bases are shared with TRBD2. J lost 1 base, V lost 6 bases, and 6 bases had no gene match. The CDR3 totals 14 residues. CDR1 and CDR2 from the germline V gene are MNHEY and SVGAGI. The DNA of the CDR3 is TGTGCCAGCAGCCAGGGAGGGGCGTCCTACGAGCAGTACTTC. Translating it yields CASSQGGASYEQYF.

This rearrangement joins TRBV6-1 to TRBJ1-1; maybe TRBD1 (5 bases). The length of the CDR3 is 16 residues. Germline CDR1 is MNHNS and CDR2 is SASEGT. V was clipped by 2 bases and J by 0 bases, with 13 bases between them. DNA of the CDR3: TGTGCCAGCAGTGAATTCCAGGGACGCATGAACACTGAAGCTTTCTTT. Translation: CASSEFQGRMNTEAFF.

The V gene is TRBV7-2, the J gene TRBJ2-2, with 11 nucleotides matching TRBD2. V lost 6 bases to trimming and J lost 3 bases; unmatched junction nucleotides: 6. Per germline, CDR1 SGHTA and CDR2 FQGNSA. This CDR3 contains 16 residues. The CDR3 DNA is TGTGCCAGCAGTATAGCGGGAGGGCCCGACACCGGGGAGCTGTTTTTT. It is translated as CASSIAGGPDTGELFF.

This chain uses TRBV10-3 with TRBJ2-1, with 16 bases that match TRBD2. Germline values: CDR1 ENHRY, CDR2 SYGVKD. The CDR3 runs to 15 residues. The ends lost 0 bases at V and 13 bases at J; junction bases unmatched: 3. CDR3 coding DNA: TGTGCCATCAGTGAGTCGGGGACTAGCGGGAGGGCACAGTTCTTC. It translates to CAISESGTSGRAQFF.

The rearrangement uses TRBV4-3 and TRBJ2-7; a weak D match, TRBD1 (6 bases). The germline gives CDR1 LGHNA, CDR2 YSLEER. Trimming took 2 bases from V and 0 from J, leaving 17 bases between them. The CDR3 spans 17 residues. CDR3 sequence (DNA): TGCGCCAGCAGCCAAAGGTATGGGGGCGGCCGCTCCTACGAGCAGTACTTC. Amino acid sequence: CASSQRYGGGRSYEQYF.

This rearrangement joins TRBV5-1 to TRBJ2-2; TRBD2 matches 15 bases. Germline V CDR1 and CDR2: SGHRS, YFSETQ. CDR3 length: 17 residues. Trimming cost V 4 bases and J 1 base; bases outside gene matches: 2. The CDR3 DNA sequence: TGCGCCAGCAGCAAGGGACTAGCGGGAGGGAACACCGGGGAGCTGTTTTTT. This translates into CASSKGLAGGNTGELFF.

The chain carries TRBV5-1 and TRBJ2-7; TRBD2 aligns across 10 bases. The V gene end was trimmed by 4 bases and the J gene end by 5 bases; junction bases not matched to a gene: 6. The CDR3 spans 14 residues. Germline V gives CDR1 SGHRS, CDR2 YFSETQ. The CDR3 protein is CASSIIAGGNEQYF. The CDR3 DNA follows: TGCGCCAGCAGCATAATAGCGGGAGGAAACGAGCAGTACTTC.

V gene TRBV7-2 combines with J gene TRBJ1-3; D remains unclear. Germline lookup yields CDR1 SGHTA and CDR2 FQGNSA. V was clipped by 5 bases and J by 0 bases, with 5 bases between them. This CDR3 comprises 13 residues. CDR3 sequence reads: CASSRPSGNTIYF. The CDR3 DNA reads TGTGCCAGCAGCCGCCCCTCTGGAAACACCATATATTTT.

The J gene is TRBJ2-1, the V gene TRBV5-1; a weak D match, TRBD2 (5 bases). The CDR3 is made up of 16 amino acids. V lost 1 base, J lost 2 bases, and 13 bases lay in between. Germline V gene data show CDR1 as SGHRS and CDR2 as YFSETQ. CDR3 nucleotides: TGCGCCAGCAGCTTGAGTCCAGCGGATACCTACAATGAGCAGTTCTTC. Translation: CASSLSPADTYNEQFF.

The chain uses TRBV28 and TRBJ1-4, with D uncertain. Per the germline V gene, CDR1 is MDHEN and CDR2 is SYDVKM. The CDR3 covers 12 residues. V was clipped by 4 bases and J by 6 bases, with 6 bases between them. For the CDR3, the DNA is TGTGCCAGCAGTTCCGCTGATGAAAAACTGTTTTTT. Translating gives CASSSADEKLFF.

V is TRBV30 and J is TRBJ1-5; a possible D gene is TRBD1 (6 bases). Germline V CDR1 and CDR2: GTSNPN, SVGIG (reference sequence). Deletions cut 0 bases from V and 2 bases from J, with 11 bases between. This CDR3 spans 15 amino acids. Here the CDR3 reads CAWSVGGQRNQPQHF. CDR3 DNA sequence: TGTGCCTGGAGTGTGGGTGGACAGCGCAATCAGCCCCAGCATTTT.

The chain uses TRBV21-1 and TRBJ2-7; the table calls TRBD2, which could not be checked here. TRBV21-1 is a recognized pseudogene. This CDR3 is built from 16 residues. The CDR3 sequence: CASSPSGRDGIYEQYF. Here the CDR3 DNA reads TGTGCCAGCAGCCCATCGGGGCGGGACGGTATCTACGAGCAGTACTTC.

The CDR3 region has the DNA TGTGCCTGGACAGAAGGAACGATCGGGACAGGGTTTTCCTACGAGCAGTACTTC. As protein: CAWTEGTIGTGFSYEQYF. The genes are TRBV30 and TRBJ2-7; 9 positions agree with TRBD1. The CDR3 runs to 18 residues. V lost 4 bases, J lost 1 base, and 17 bases stayed unmatched. Germline CDR1 GTSNPN, CDR2 SVGIG (reference sequence).

This clone was observed a single time. DNA of the CDR3: TGTGCCAGCAGTTCATCCATAAACTATGGCTACACCTTC. Translated, it gives CASSSSINYGYTF. The genes are TRBV28 and TRBJ1-2, with D unresolved. The CDR3 has 13 residues. The germline CDR1 and CDR2 sequences are MDHEN and SYDVKM. Trimming took off 4 bases at V and 2 bases at J, with 8 bases between the two ends.

The genes are TRBV14 and TRBJ1-4; tentative D call: TRBD1 (5 bases). V was pared by 8 bases and J by 8 bases, with 21 bases between. This CDR3 is built from 15 residues. CDR1 and CDR2 (germline): SGHDN, FVKESK. The CDR3: CASRNSGGTAEKLFF. The CDR3 bases are TGTGCCAGCCGCAACTCCGGGGGAACGGCGGAAAAACTGTTTTTT.

V gene TRBV9 combines with J gene TRBJ1-1; 11 nucleotides align to TRBD1. CDR1 is SGDLS, CDR2 YYNGEE, per germline. The CDR3 contains 15 residues. J gave up 6 bases and V 0 bases, and 4 bases lay outside the gene matches. CDR3 protein: CASSVAGQGAAEAFF. The CDR3 DNA is TGTGCCAGCAGCGTAGCCGGACAGGGGGCTGCTGAAGCTTTCTTT.

J is TRBJ2-5 and V is TRBV2; 8 bases are shared with TRBD1. The CDR3 length is 15 residues. The trim removed 6 bases at V and 2 bases at J, leaving 8 bases unmatched. The germline gives CDR1 SNHLY, CDR2 FYNNEI. The CDR3 nucleotides read TGTGCCAGCAGGCCCGGACAGGGTGGTCAAGAGACCCAGTACTTC. This codes for CASRPGQGGQETQYF.

V gene TRBV30 combines with J gene TRBJ1-2; D possibly corresponds to TRBD1 (5 bases). This CDR3 comprises 17 residues. Germline CDR1 GTSNPN, CDR2 SVGIG (reference sequence). V lost 3 bases and J 6 bases, leaving 26 bases between the germline ends. CDR3 in amino acids: CAWRNALWGVGMNGYTF. The CDR3, as DNA: TGTGCCTGGAGGAACGCCCTTTGGGGGGTGGGGATGAATGGCTACACCTTC.

This sequence joins TRBV7-3 and TRBJ2-2; D may be TRBD1 (5 bases). Germline loops: CDR1 SGHTA, CDR2 FQGTGA. CDR3 length: 15 residues. V was pared by 0 bases and J by 2 bases, with 7 bases between. The CDR3 sequence: CASSLTGANTGELFF. CDR3 in DNA: TGTGCCAGCAGCTTAACAGGGGCAAACACCGGGGAGCTGTTTTTT. The entire variable domain, with the rest obtained from reference TRBV7-3 and TRBJ2-2, is as follows: GAGVSQTPSNKVTEKGKYVELRCDPISGHTALYWYRQSLGQGPEFLIYFQGTGAADDSGLPNDRFFAVRPEGSVSTLKIQRTERGDSAVYLCASSLTGANTGELFFGEGSRLTVL.

This clone was detected once. The chain combines TRBV6-2 or TRBV6-3 with TRBJ2-2; the match to TRBD2 covers 11 bases. Trimming at V came to 5 bases and at J to 3 bases, leaving 5 bases not matched to a gene. CDR1 and CDR2 (germline): MNHEY, SVGEGT. The CDR3 extends over 16 amino acids. DNA for the CDR3: TGTGCCAGCAGTCGGGGACTAGCGGAGGACACCGGGGAGCTGTTTTTT. Amino acids: CASSRGLAEDTGELFF.

This clone came up once. The chain uses TRBV7-8 and TRBJ1-2; D is undetermined. The V end lost 0 bases, the J end lost 2 bases, and 7 bases lay between the germline ends. Germline V gene data show CDR1 as SGHVS and CDR2 as FQNEAQ. The CDR3 length is 14 residues. The CDR3 coding sequence is TGTGCCAGCAGCTTAGCGCTGGGAAACTATGGCTACACCTTC. Its translation is CASSLALGNYGYTF. Using reference TRBV7-8 and TRBJ1-2 for the parts outside the CDR3, the full variable domain is GAGVSQSPRYKVAKRGQDVALRCDPISGHVSLFWYQQALGQGPEFLTYFQNEAQLDKSGLPSDRFFAERPEGSVSTLKIQRTQQEDSAVYLCASSLALGNYGYTFGSGTRLTVV.

V gene TRBV19 combines with J gene TRBJ2-2; the D is unclear. The germline V gene has CDR1 LNHDA and CDR2 SQIVND (reference sequence). The CDR3 totals 15 residues. The ends were cut back, 7 bases at V and 4 bases at J, with 16 bases in the middle. DNA of the CDR3: TGTGCCAGTACGGACCTCAGAGGCTTCACCGGGGAGCTGTTTTTT. Protein sequence: CASTDLRGFTGELFF.

The V call is TRBV18, the J call TRBJ1-6; 7 bases are shared with TRBD1. This CDR3 contains 14 residues. V shed 2 bases and J 7 bases; nucleotides not matched to a gene: 2. Germline assignment: CDR1 KGHSH and CDR2 LQKENI. The CDR3 DNA is TGTGCCAGCTCACCAAAACAGGGGAATTCACCCCTCCACTTT. It yields the protein CASSPKQGNSPLHF.

This sequence joins TRBV28 and TRBJ1-3; unclear D gene. The CDR3 is 14 residues long. V was clipped by 4 bases and J by 0 bases, with 7 bases between them. The V gene's germline CDR1 is MDHEN and CDR2 SYDVKM. The CDR3 reads CASSWYASGNTIYF. Written as DNA, the CDR3 is TGTGCCAGCAGTTGGTATGCCTCTGGAAACACCATATATTTT.